This T cell receptor beta chain was profiled in a study of cytomegalovirus exposure and HLA in healthy donors (dated by TCRdb to the late 2010s). Regarding the study in general: According to a later analysis, one platform produced both the roughly 120 validation repertoires and the 670 or so repertoires of the first cohort. Besides the first cohort of around 700 subjects, a separate validation cohort made up of 90 to 150 different subjects was used. High-throughput TCR immunosequencing, statistical association of individual TCRs with disease status, and machine learning were combined to predict cytomegalovirus infection status. The study aimed to test whether cataloging public T cell receptors could reveal signatures of past pathogen exposure. What the work shows at the level of the full study, not this receptor alone: All 120 or so repertoires were used to score co-occurrence in the validation cohort in a later analysis, because that analysis had no HLA typing for the cohort. In both the original and validation cohorts, the classifier was reported to diagnose cytomegalovirus status with high specificity and sensitivity. Of the cluster scores, 90% to 95% were above 0 in a later analysis, which found that TCRs clustered in the first cohort also tended to co-occur in the 95 to 150 validation repertoires. Most TCR sequences were observed very rarely across donors, whereas some public TCRs were present in many individuals. In the study, some 160 TCR beta chains were listed as associated with cytomegalovirus. According to the authors, the approach could potentially be generalized to other disease states and immunological phenotypes. In vitro tests confirmed that three of the cytomegalovirus-associated TCR beta chains recognize cytomegalovirus antigens.

The library was built by means of the immunoSEQ multiplex PCR assay. The authors processed their data as follows. To diagnose cytomegalovirus status from the catalog of TCR beta chain sequences, a statistical classification framework was built. TCRdb retrieved this table from immuneACCESS and kept in-frame rearrangements only. Not all clones are present; in checked studies, unresolved V genes account for under half, and no reason is known for the remainder. The V and J calls and the clone size are those of that table, but D and trimming were determined from the DNA. The sample profile shows about 78,000 clones; almost 97% of them were found once. Roughly 1.6% of the sample comes from the top ten. The donors belonged to the validation cohort of about 110 subjects, which was separate from the roughly 700-subject first cohort. Points on this clone: It lacks a known antigen. No much larger clone is present one base from it, and per-base qualities are unavailable.

As encoded in the germline V gene (reference sequence), CDR1 is SGHNT while CDR2 is YYREEE. A distance of 7 bases separates the germline ends of V and J, which lose 0 bases and 6 bases respectively. The cysteine opens and the phenylalanine closes a CDR3 of 13 amino acids. This entry keeps only the CDR3 DNA: 39 bases, framed from base 1. The clonotype comes from a man between 18 and 29 years old in good health and CMV-seropositive. The chain joins TRBV5-4 to TRBJ2-1, with the D gene not clear enough to name. Sequenced material: PBMCs. The sequenced DNA is TGTGCCAGCAGCTTGGGGCGGTCCAATGAGCAGTTCTTC. Protein translation: CASSLGRSNEQFF.